Each of the 32 T cell receptor beta chains below was sequenced from the same sample in a study of T-cell reconstitution after alpha-beta-depleted transplantation in children. A TCRbeta library incorporating unique molecular identifiers was prepared. TCRdb independently ran MiXCR on the PCR reads; one entry per CDR3 protein. The sample carries 400,000 to 500,000 distinct CDR3 sequences, 9.5% to 13% recorded once. The sample was PBMCs from the stem cell graft donor, taken from the stem cell graft. These receptors were collected from a human donor who donated a stem cell graft to a child with acute myeloid leukemia.

The chain is built from TRBV5-1 and TRBJ1-3; D is uncertain. The CDR3 sequence is 16 residues long. V was cut by 4 bases and J by 0 bases, with 14 bases left in between. The germline V gene encodes CDR1 SGHRS and CDR2 YFSETQ. The CDR3 DNA follows: TGCGCCAGCAGCACTGGGCTCAGTGACTCTGGAAACACCATATATTTT. Its protein product is CASSTGLSDSGNTIYF.

This clonotype was observed many times. The V and J genes are TRBV29-1 and TRBJ1-1; D ambiguous. The CDR3 runs 12 residues. V was shortened by 4 bases and J by 0 bases, with 6 bases between the two germline ends. Germline lookup yields CDR1 SQVTM and CDR2 ANQGSEA. In DNA form, the CDR3 reads TGCAGCGTTGGCCAGCTGAACACTGAAGCTTTCTTT. Protein product: CSVGQLNTEAFF.

This chain uses TRBV7-2 with TRBJ2-5; TRBD1 matches at 9 bases. Germline V gene lookup returns CDR1 SGHTA and CDR2 FQGNSA. The V gene end was trimmed by 1 base and the J gene end by 5 bases; junction bases not matched to a gene: 8. The CDR3 loop spans 16 amino acids. Here the CDR3 reads CASSLVGQGSEETQYF. CDR3 DNA: TGTGCCAGCAGCTTAGTGGGACAGGGAAGCGAGGAGACCCAGTACTTC.

The chain is built from TRBV6-1 and TRBJ2-2; D is perhaps TRBD1 or TRBD2 (6 bases each). Deletions cut 7 bases from V and 5 bases from J, with 20 bases between. Germline-derived CDR1 and CDR2 are MNHNS and SASEGT. This CDR3 is 16 amino acids long. CDR3 sequence (DNA): TGTGCCAGCACCCTAGGGGGAGGCCCTACTACCGGGGAGCTGTTTTTT. Translating gives CASTLGGGPTTGELFF.

The sample holds a few counts of this clonotype. The rearrangement uses TRBV5-1 and TRBJ1-4, with D unresolved. V lost 4 bases, J lost 8 bases, and 15 bases lay in between. The CDR3 is made up of 14 amino acids. Germline V CDR1 and CDR2: SGHRS, YFSETQ. CDR3 protein: CASSLMTPGEKLFF. The CDR3 DNA reads as TGCGCCAGCAGCCTAATGACACCGGGCGAAAAACTGTTTTTT.

V usage is TRBV20-1 and J usage is TRBJ2-7, with D hard to call. Germline V gene lookup returns CDR1 DFQATT and CDR2 SNEGSKA (reference sequence). V was cut by 0 bases and J by 0 bases, with 12 bases left in between. The CDR3 length is 15 residues. The CDR3 DNA is TGCAGTGCTAGAGAATGGTCCCCACTCTCCTACGAGCAGTACTTC. Protein sequence: CSAREWSPLSYEQYF.

This clonotype was recorded a few times. V is TRBV27 and J is TRBJ2-7, with D possibly called TRBD1 or TRBD2 (5 bases each). V was cut by 6 bases and J by 5 bases, with 20 bases left in between. The CDR3 extends over 15 amino acids. Germline V gene lookup returns CDR1 MNHEY and CDR2 SMNVEV (reference sequence). CDR3 region: CASSSTGPYEDEQYF. As DNA, the CDR3 is TGTGCCAGCAGCTCCACGGGACCCTACGAAGACGAGCAGTACTTC.

This clonotype is labeled as medium-sized. The chain has TRBV5-6 and TRBJ2-4; the D gene could be TRBD1 or TRBD2 (5 bases each). Trimming stripped 4 bases from V and 8 bases from J, with 22 bases between. There are 16 residues in the CDR3. The germline CDR1 and CDR2 sequences are SGHDT and YYEEEE. The CDR3 DNA reads TGTGCCAGCAGCCGAAGAGCAGCGGCAGGGTCGGACATTCAGTACTTC. This sequence encodes CASSRRAAAGSDIQYF.

This chain connects TRBV29-1 to TRBJ2-3, with 10 bases matching TRBD2. The CDR3 covers 12 residues. Unmatched junction bases numbered 2, after V lost 6 bases and J lost 5 bases. Germline V gene lookup returns CDR1 SQVTM and CDR2 ANQGSEA. The CDR3 sequence is CSVAGGRDTQYF. CDR3 bases: TGCAGCGTAGCGGGAGGGCGAGATACGCAGTATTTT.

This clonotype has a handful of counts. The V call is TRBV7-3, the J call TRBJ2-7, with D perhaps matching TRBD2 (5 bases). The CDR3 has 13 amino acids. Deletions cut 5 bases from V and 5 bases from J, with 13 bases between. Germline CDR1 is SGHTA and CDR2 is FQGTGA. CDR3 in DNA: TGTGCCAGCAGCAAAAGCGGCTTCGACGAGCAGTACTTC. It specifies CASSKSGFDEQYF.

V is TRBV6-1 and J is TRBJ2-7; 7 bases match TRBD1. The germline V gene has CDR1 MNHNS and CDR2 SASEGT. The CDR3 runs 14 residues. Trimming took 8 bases from V and 2 from J; bases not matched to a gene: 9. CDR3 in DNA: TGTGCCAGCGAGATCAGACAGGGACCCTACGAGCAGTACTTC. Encoded protein: CASEIRQGPYEQYF.

This clonotype has at least ten counts. This sequence joins TRBV29-1 and TRBJ1-1; D remains unclear. Trimming cost V 4 bases and J 0 bases, with 9 bases left between them. CDR1 is SQVTM, CDR2 ANQGSEA, per germline. The CDR3 sequence is 13 residues long. In DNA, the CDR3 is TGCAGCGTTGCTATGTCAATGAACACTGAAGCTTTCTTT. Its translation: CSVAMSMNTEAFF.

This clonotype was found a few times. V is TRBV24-1 and J is TRBJ2-3; 9 bases line up with TRBD2. CDR3 length: 16 residues. The V gene end was trimmed by 7 bases and the J gene end by 3 bases; junction bases not matched to a gene: 10. The germline CDR1 and CDR2 sequences are KGHDR and SFDVKD. The CDR3 DNA follows: TGTGCCACCAGCTCCAGCGGGGGGCCCCAGACAGATACGCAGTATTTT. Its protein is CATSSSGGPQTDTQYF.

J is TRBJ2-7 and V is TRBV7-2; D is perhaps TRBD2 (5 bases). The CDR3 consists of 20 residues. The germline gives CDR1 SGHTA, CDR2 FQGNSA. Trimming stripped 0 bases from V and 1 base from J, with 25 bases between. The chain's CDR3 is CASSLAAFWRAEESSYEQYV. The CDR3 DNA reads as TGTGCCAGCAGCTTAGCGGCTTTTTGGAGAGCGGAAGAGTCTTCCTACGAGCAGTACGTC.

The chain couples TRBV29-1 to TRBJ1-2; 9 bases match TRBD1. Trimming at V came to 4 bases and at J to 6 bases, leaving 9 bases not matched to a gene. The CDR3 loop spans 14 amino acids. Germline loops: CDR1 SQVTM, CDR2 ANQGSEA. The CDR3 here is CSVVGLDRGDGYTF. The CDR3 DNA sequence: TGCAGCGTTGTTGGCTTGGACAGGGGAGATGGCTACACCTTC.

J is TRBJ1-4 and V is TRBV4-3; D unclear. The CDR3 has 16 amino acids. CDR1 is LGHNA, CDR2 YSLEER, per germline. Trimming cost V 0 bases and J 7 bases, with 15 bases left between them. CDR3 residues: CASSQDSVQMSEKLFF. The DNA of the CDR3 is TGCGCCAGCAGCCAAGATTCTGTCCAGATGAGTGAAAAACTGTTTTTT.

This clonotype was seen repeatedly, ten times or more. The chain combines TRBV11-2 with TRBJ2-1, with TRBD1 matching 8 bases. The V and J ends lost 4 bases and 1 base, in that order; junction bases with no gene match: 3. The CDR3 is 15 amino acids. Germline V gene sequence: CDR1 SGHAT, CDR2 FQNNGV. The CDR3 reads CASSSTGESYNEQFF. CDR3 DNA sequence: TGTGCCAGCAGCTCGACAGGGGAGTCCTACAATGAGCAGTTCTTC.

This clonotype came up a few times. The rearrangement joins TRBV27 to TRBJ2-5, with D perhaps TRBD2 (5 bases). Germline-derived CDR1 and CDR2 are MNHEY and SMNVEV (reference sequence). V lost 8 bases and J lost 4, with 14 bases in between. The CDR3 spans 13 residues. CDR3 sequence reads: CASGRSGRETQYF. The CDR3 nucleotides read TGTGCCAGCGGGCGGTCGGGGAGAGAGACCCAGTACTTC.

V and J are TRBV15 and TRBJ2-5; either TRBD1 or TRBD2 may fit D (5 bases each). Trimming left V 1 base short and J 0 bases short, with 9 bases between. The CDR3 is 15 residues long. Germline V gene lookup returns CDR1 LNHNV and CDR2 YYDKDF (reference sequence). CDR3 coding DNA: TGTGCCACCAGCAGAGTGGGGGAATACCAAGAGACCCAGTACTTC. Amino acids: CATSRVGEYQETQYF. Together with reference TRBV15 and TRBJ2-5, the CDR3 gives the full variable domain: DAMVIQNPRYQVTQFGKPVTLSCSQTLNHNVMYWYQQKSSQAPKLLFHYYDKDFNNEADTPDNFQSRRPNTSFCFLDIRSPGLGDTAMYLCATSRVGEYQETQYFGPGTRLLVL.

The chain uses TRBV5-1 and TRBJ2-5; 12 bases agree with TRBD2. This CDR3 spans 16 amino acids. Unmatched junction bases numbered 17, after V lost 4 bases and J lost 13 bases. The germline gives CDR1 SGHRS, CDR2 YFSETQ. CDR3 sequence (DNA): TGCGCCAGCAGCCTGGGATCGACTAGCGGGGGCCCGAGGAGGTACTTC. It encodes CASSLGSTSGGPRRYF.

This clonotype has ten or more counts. The chain has TRBV10-3 and TRBJ1-6; D unclear. The germline V gene has CDR1 ENHRY and CDR2 SYGVKD. This CDR3 comprises 14 residues. With 8 bases removed from V and 9 bases from J, the gap between germline ends came to 17 bases. CDR3 DNA: TGTGCCATCCGAGCAGGAAAAGAGGGTTCACCCCTCCACTTT. Amino acid sequence: CAIRAGKEGSPLHF.

Ten or more counts support this clonotype. The CDR3 protein is CSALSTLKQGRASREKLFF. CDR3 bases: TGCAGCGCCCTCTCTACCCTAAAACAGGGACGGGCAAGTAGAGAAAAACTGTTTTTT. The gene calls are TRBV29-1 and TRBJ1-4; tentatively, D is TRBD1 (6 bases). Trimming took 7 bases from V and 8 from J, leaving 35 bases between them. Per germline, CDR1 SQVTM and CDR2 ANQGSEA. This CDR3 is built from 19 residues. Variable domain in full (rest from reference TRBV29-1 and TRBJ1-4): SAVISQKPSRDICQRGTSLTIQCQVDSQVTMMFWYRQQPGQSLTLIATANQGSEATYESGFVIDKFPISRPNLTFSTLTVSNMSPEDSSIYLCSALSTLKQGRASREKLFFGSGTQLSVL.

J is TRBJ1-2 and V is TRBV7-2; no definite D call. CDR3 size: 15 residues. The V gene lost 2 bases and the J gene lost 4 bases, with 14 bases spanning the gap. Germline values: CDR1 SGHTA, CDR2 FQGNSA. The CDR3 spells CASSLTFRSPYGYTF. DNA of the CDR3: TGTGCCAGCAGCTTAACGTTTCGGAGTCCCTATGGCTACACCTTC.

The rearrangement links TRBV18 to TRBJ1-5; D is ambiguous. Germline CDR1 reads KGHSH; CDR2 reads LQKENI. The CDR3 is made up of 16 amino acids. Trimming took 5 bases from V and 3 from J, leaving 17 bases between them. This CDR3 reads CASSSSGLRFNQPQHF. The DNA of the CDR3 is TGTGCCAGCTCATCATCGGGATTGAGGTTCAATCAGCCCCAGCATTTT.

The chain carries TRBV5-5 and TRBJ2-7, with 8 bases that match TRBD1. The CDR3 length is 13 residues. Germline CDR1 SGHKS, CDR2 YYEKEE (reference sequence). J was trimmed by 3 bases and V by 3 bases; bases with no gene match: 2. CDR3 nucleotide sequence: TGTGCCAGCAGCTATACAGGGGGCTACGAGCAGTACTTC. Residues: CASSYTGGYEQYF.

This clonotype was detected ten times or more. The V call is TRBV4-2, the J call TRBJ1-4; D is perhaps TRBD1 (5 bases). Between the trimmed V and J ends, which lost 5 bases and 0 bases, there was a span of 13 bases. Germline assignment: CDR1 LGHNA and CDR2 YNFKEQ. This CDR3 is 16 amino acids long. CDR3 sequence (DNA): TGTGCCAGCAGCGGGGCGACACCTGCAACTAATGAAAAACTGTTTTTT. As protein: CASSGATPATNEKLFF.

This chain uses TRBV4-1 with TRBJ1-5; D not resolved. The length of the CDR3 is 14 residues. CDR1 and CDR2 (germline): MGHRA, YSYEKL. V was pared by 4 bases and J by 4 bases, with 11 bases between. CDR3 nucleotide sequence: TGCGCCAGCAGCCCAGTTGGGGTAAATCAGCCCCAGCATTTT. It yields the protein CASSPVGVNQPQHF.

The chain recombines TRBV6-5 with TRBJ2-2, with D possibly being TRBD2 (6 bases). Germline V gives CDR1 MNHEY, CDR2 SVGAGI. V dropped 0 bases and J dropped 4 bases, with 9 bases sitting between them. This CDR3 spans 15 amino acids. The CDR3 region has the DNA TGTGCCAGCAGTTACTCGAACGGGGGCACCGGGGAGCTGTTTTTT. Protein: CASSYSNGGTGELFF.

This clonotype was seen repeatedly, ten times or more. The chain carries TRBV7-2 and TRBJ1-2; 11 bases align to TRBD1. The CDR3 length is 15 residues. CDR1 and CDR2 from the germline V gene are SGHTA and FQGNSA. V shed 1 base, J shed 5 bases, and the junction held 3 bases outside the gene matches. Written as DNA, the CDR3 is TGTGCCAGCAGCTTAGGAGGACAGGGGGCTTATGGCTACACCTTC. The encoded protein is CASSLGGQGAYGYTF.

The chain has TRBV12-3 or TRBV12-4 and TRBJ1-3; D may be TRBD1 (6 bases). The CDR3 runs to 15 residues. The V and J ends lost 4 bases and 1 base respectively, with 11 bases between them. This chain's CDR3 is CASSSQGWSGNTIYF. CDR3 DNA: TGTGCCAGCAGTTCCCAGGGGTGGTCTGGAAACACCATATATTTT.

Written as DNA, the CDR3 is TGTGCCAGCACCTTACGACAAGACAGGATTCGAAATTCACCCCTCCACTTT. It codes for CASTLRQDRIRNSPLHF. The rearrangement links TRBV27 to TRBJ1-6; D possibly corresponds to TRBD1 (6 bases). Per germline, CDR1 MNHEY and CDR2 SMNVEV (reference sequence). The CDR3 extends over 17 amino acids. V shed 7 bases and J shed 7 bases, with 23 bases lying between them.

This clonotype appeared a few times. V and J are TRBV9 and TRBJ2-5, with D maybe TRBD1 (6 bases). This CDR3 is built from 16 residues. Trimming cost V 0 bases and J 2 bases, with 14 bases left between them. Germline CDR1 is SGDLS and CDR2 is YYNGEE. The CDR3 spells CASSVEPGAPQETQYF. The CDR3 bases are TGTGCCAGCAGCGTAGAACCAGGGGCCCCACAAGAGACCCAGTACTTC.